The clone carrying this TCR beta chain has a count of ten or more. Its target is unknown. This entry is derived from a study of early T cells in non-severe SARS-CoV-2 infection. Study background: Sequencing used unsorted whole-blood bulk RNA, so chains lack pairing.

Findings and caveats of the study: CD4 and private specificities were missed by VDJdb matching, which favored anti-spike CD8 responses.

The ends lost 6 bases at V and 4 bases at J; junction bases unmatched: 12. The CDR3 is 17 residues long. Germline V CDR1 and CDR2: ENHRY, SYGVKD. Unique molecular identifiers tagged individual cDNA molecules. TCRdb processed the 5' RACE reads anew with MiXCR; each CDR3 protein has one entry. The sample records more than 25,000 distinct CDR3 sequences, roughly a tenth being singletons. This clonotype was sampled from an adult who was a healthcare worker with PCR-confirmed SARS-CoV-2 infection or an uninfected control (not recorded which). J is TRBJ2-1 and V is TRBV10-3, with 10 bases aligning to TRBD2. The sample comprised whole blood. The CDR3, as DNA: TGTGCCATCAGGACGAGACTAGCGGGTGAAGTTTACAATGAGCAGTTCTTC. Translation gives CAIRTRLAGEVYNEQFF.